This TCR beta chain was sequenced for a study of T cell changes during pregnancy in multiple sclerosis. The CDR3 loop spans 15 amino acids. CDR1 is ENHRY and CDR2 is SYGVKD in the germline V gene. V was shortened by 2 bases and J by 4 bases, with 14 bases between the two germline ends. TCRdb's copy holds only in-frame clones and misses some; the assay was immunoSEQ multiplex PCR. The sample yields 40,000 to 50,000 clones, roughly 89% seen once. This TCR was recovered from a female donor with multiple sclerosis, enrolled in a pregnancy study. Sequencing was performed on CD4+ T cells from peripheral blood mononuclear cells, taken in the first trimester of pregnancy. The genes are TRBV10-3 and TRBJ1-1; D gene ambiguous. The CDR3 loop reads CAISEGDVPRTEAFF. The CDR3 region has the DNA TGTGCCATCAGTGAGGGAGACGTCCCACGCACTGAAGCTTTCTTT.